The 26 T cell receptor beta chains given below trace back to one sample, sequenced in a study of beta chain features in type 1 diabetes. Study-wide points: Within each of all four CD4+ subsets, Type 1 diabetes patients had TCRB CDR3s that were moderately but significantly shorter.

cDNA synthesis used the whole RNA isolate, giving expressed TCRB sequences. Some clones are missing from TCRdb's copy, which holds only in-frame ones; the method was immunoSEQ multiplex PCR. The data contain 52,000 or so clones, roughly 52% of them seen just once; the ten biggest clones take up 2% to 3%. These receptors lack a known antigen. Sequenced material: Tregs from blood. The origin of the receptors is a woman aged 40 to 50 with type 1 diabetes.

Comment on this clone: This CDR3 is also generated by other DNA sequences in the sample. The rearrangement links TRBV29-1 to TRBJ2-3; possibly TRBD1 for D (5 bases). Trimming stripped 3 bases from V and 1 base from J, with 11 bases between. This CDR3 has 14 residues. Germline values: CDR1 SQVTM, CDR2 ANQGSEA. The CDR3 protein is CSVELARGTDTQYF. CDR3 sequence (DNA): TGCAGCGTTGAGCTCGCCAGGGGCACAGATACGCAGTATTTT.

The chain couples TRBV7-2 to TRBJ1-1; TRBD1 might be the D (6 bases). CDR1 is SGHTA and CDR2 is FQGNSA in the germline V gene. The CDR3 totals 15 residues. V was clipped by 3 bases and J by 0 bases, with 11 bases between them. CDR3 coding DNA: TGTGCCAGCAGCTTGGGGGGGACATTGAACACTGAAGCTTTCTTT. This gives the protein CASSLGGTLNTEAFF. The full variable domain, with the rest looked up from reference TRBV7-2 and TRBJ1-1, is GAGVSQSPSNKVTEKGKDVELRCDPISGHTALYWYRQSLGQGLEFLIYFQGNSAPDKSGLPSDRFSAERTGGSVSTLTIQRTQQEDSAVYLCASSLGGTLNTEAFFGQGTRLTVV.

This clone is labeled as medium-sized. V and J are TRBV28 and TRBJ1-4, with D possibly being TRBD1 (5 bases). V lost 5 bases to trimming and J lost 1 base, with 14 bases between them. There are 16 residues in the CDR3. The germline V gene encodes CDR1 MDHEN and CDR2 SYDVKM. In DNA form, the CDR3 reads TGTGCCAGCAGTACCCTAGGCGGGGGAACTAATGAAAAACTGTTTTTT. The encoded protein is CASSTLGGGTNEKLFF.

The V call is TRBV4-1, the J call TRBJ2-2, with D perhaps matching TRBD1 (5 bases). V shed 4 bases and J shed 10 bases, with 10 bases lying between them. Germline CDR1 is MGHRA and CDR2 is YSYEKL. The CDR3 runs to 12 residues. CDR3 DNA sequence: TGCGCCAGCAGCCCAGGGTGGGAGGAGCTGTTTTTT. This gives the protein CASSPGWEELFF.

This clone was seen a handful of times. The gene calls are TRBV27 and TRBJ1-1; D remains ambiguous. V was cut by 1 base and J by 1 base, with 7 bases left in between. Germline loops: CDR1 MNHEY, CDR2 SMNVEV (reference sequence). The CDR3 covers 14 residues. This chain's CDR3 is CASSLWSGNTEAFF. The CDR3 DNA is TGTGCCAGCAGTTTATGGTCCGGGAACACTGAAGCTTTCTTT.

This clone appeared a few times. The chain is built from TRBV14 and TRBJ2-4, with D perhaps TRBD2 (6 bases). Germline V gene lookup returns CDR1 SGHDN and CDR2 FVKESK. This CDR3 region has 16 residues. V was shortened by 0 bases and J by 0 bases, with 9 bases between the two germline ends. The CDR3 region is CASSQDGGAAKNIQYF. The CDR3 nucleotides are TGTGCCAGCAGCCAAGACGGGGGAGCAGCCAAAAACATTCAGTACTTC.

This clone was recorded once. The chain combines TRBV19 with TRBJ2-1, with 15 bases aligning to TRBD2. Germline loops: CDR1 LNHDA, CDR2 SQIVND (reference sequence). The CDR3 sequence is 17 residues long. Germline trimming cut 4 bases from V and 2 bases from J; bases unmatched to any gene: 3. CDR3 DNA sequence: TGTGCCAGTAGTACCCGGACTAGCGGGAGGGCCTACAATGAGCAGTTCTTC. Amino acid sequence: CASSTRTSGRAYNEQFF.

The CDR3 coding sequence is TGTGCCAGCTCACCAGGGACAGGGGGGGACGAGCAGTACTTC. Protein: CASSPGTGGDEQYF. The gene calls are TRBV18 and TRBJ2-7; 11 bases match TRBD1. The V gene end was trimmed by 2 bases and the J gene end by 5 bases; junction bases not matched to a gene: 2. The CDR3 covers 14 residues. Germline V gene data show CDR1 as KGHSH and CDR2 as LQKENI.

This clone was counted a single time. CDR3 sequence (DNA): TGTGCCAGCAGTTACTCGAATCCAGAAGCTGGAAACACCATATATTTT. Translation: CASSYSNPEAGNTIYF. This chain connects TRBV6-5 to TRBJ1-3; the D is unclear. V gave up 0 bases and J gave up 2 bases, with 11 bases separating them. In germline, CDR1 is MNHEY, CDR2 SVGAGI. The CDR3 length is 16 residues.

V and J are TRBV18 and TRBJ1-2; weak D call: TRBD1 (6 bases). This CDR3 has 15 residues. With 2 bases removed from V and 4 bases from J, the gap between germline ends came to 14 bases. Germline V CDR1 and CDR2: KGHSH, LQKENI. The CDR3 DNA reads as TGTGCCAGCTCACCAGGCTCGGCGGGGGCCTATGGCTACACCTTC. Translating gives CASSPGSAGAYGYTF.

The CDR3 sequence: CASSLVQGGTGELFF. In DNA form, the CDR3 reads TGTGCCAGCAGCTTAGTCCAGGGAGGCACCGGGGAGCTGTTTTTT. The J gene is TRBJ2-2, the V gene TRBV7-2; weak D call: TRBD2 (6 bases). Germline V lookup: CDR1 SGHTA, CDR2 FQGNSA. The CDR3 totals 15 residues. Trimming shortened V by 1 base and J by 4 bases, and 10 bases separated the two germline ends.

V gene TRBV29-1 combines with J gene TRBJ1-2; 9 nucleotides line up with TRBD1. The CDR3 spans 11 residues. Germline V gene sequence: CDR1 SQVTM, CDR2 ANQGSEA. The chain's CDR3 is CSLRTGEGYTF. The CDR3 DNA reads as TGCAGTCTTCGGACAGGGGAAGGCTACACCTTC. The entire variable domain, with the rest obtained from reference TRBV29-1 and TRBJ1-2, is as follows: SAVISQKPSRDICQRGTSLTIQCQVDSQVTMMFWYRQQPGQSLTLIATANQGSEATYESGFVIDKFPISRPNLTFSTLTVSNMSPEDSSIYLCSLRTGEGYTFGSGTRLTVV.

This clone has a handful of counts. This sequence joins TRBV27 and TRBJ1-4; TRBD1 is a possible D gene (5 bases). Germline CDR1 MNHEY, CDR2 SMNVEV (reference sequence). Trimming shortened V by 2 bases and J by 6 bases, and 16 bases separated the two germline ends. The CDR3 runs 16 residues. The CDR3 sequence is CASSLRYGRVDEKLFF. CDR3 sequence (DNA): TGTGCCAGCAGTTTACGATACGGCAGGGTAGATGAAAAACTGTTTTTT.

The chain couples TRBV4-2 to TRBJ2-1; 9 bases line up with TRBD2. Germline V gene sequence: CDR1 LGHNA, CDR2 YNFKEQ. The CDR3 length is 18 residues. The V and J ends lost 1 base and 4 bases, in that order; junction bases with no gene match: 11. The CDR3 loop reads CASSQVISREGRYNEQFF. The CDR3 nucleotides are TGTGCCAGCAGCCAAGTGATATCGCGGGAGGGCCGATACAATGAGCAGTTCTTC.

V is TRBV7-2 and J is TRBJ1-2; possibly TRBD1 for D (6 bases). Germline V gene sequence: CDR1 SGHTA, CDR2 FQGNSA. Trimming cost V 5 bases and J 1 base, with 17 bases left between them. There are 16 residues in the CDR3. Here the CDR3 reads CASSPLLGAGNYGYTF. In nucleotides, the CDR3 is TGTGCCAGCAGCCCCCTCCTGGGGGCGGGTAACTATGGCTACACCTTC.

The sample holds a few counts of this clone. The chain employs TRBV7-2 and TRBJ2-2; 9 nucleotides agree with TRBD2. Germline-derived CDR1 and CDR2 are SGHTA and FQGNSA. CDR3 length: 16 residues. J was trimmed by 3 bases and V by 6 bases; bases with no gene match: 8. This chain's CDR3 is CASSPRLAVDTGELFF. For the CDR3, the DNA is TGTGCCAGCAGTCCCCGACTAGCGGTTGACACCGGGGAGCTGTTTTTT.

This sequence joins TRBV7-2 and TRBJ1-4; D call uncertain. The CDR3 has 15 amino acids. Trimming took 6 bases from V and 0 from J, leaving 11 bases between them. Germline CDR1 reads SGHTA; CDR2 reads FQGNSA. CDR3: CASSNGPATNEKLFF. The CDR3 bases are TGTGCCAGCAGTAATGGGCCTGCAACTAATGAAAAACTGTTTTTT.

This chain connects TRBV28 to TRBJ1-2; tentatively, D is TRBD1 (6 bases). The CDR3 runs to 13 residues. The V and J ends lost 4 bases and 7 bases respectively, with 13 bases between them. The germline V gene has CDR1 MDHEN and CDR2 SYDVKM. CDR3 amino acids: CASSYKGVRGYTF. Here the CDR3 DNA reads TGTGCCAGCAGTTATAAGGGGGTGCGTGGCTACACCTTC.

The genes are TRBV6-6 and TRBJ2-2, with D possibly matching TRBD2 (6 bases). This CDR3 contains 13 residues. V lost 8 bases and J 4 bases, leaving 11 bases between the germline ends. Germline loops: CDR1 MNHNY, CDR2 SVGAGI (reference sequence). The CDR3 is CASCGAGTGELFF. CDR3 coding DNA: TGTGCCAGCTGCGGGGCGGGCACCGGGGAGCTGTTTTTT.

The gene calls are TRBV4-3 and TRBJ1-5; D is ambiguous. CDR1 is LGHNA and CDR2 is YSLEER in the germline V gene. The germline V and J ends were trimmed by 0 bases and 1 base, with 13 bases remaining between them. There are 17 residues in the CDR3. This CDR3 reads CASSQDGRAGSNQPQHF. In DNA, the CDR3 is TGCGCCAGCAGCCAAGACGGGAGGGCGGGGAGCAATCAGCCCCAGCATTTT.

The chain links TRBV2 to TRBJ2-7; 7 bases match TRBD1. The CDR3 consists of 14 residues. Germline V CDR1 and CDR2: SNHLY, FYNNEI. V lost 7 bases and J lost 4; bases outside the gene matches: 10. The CDR3 here is CASMRDRVEYEQYF. In nucleotides, the CDR3 is TGTGCCAGCATGAGGGACAGAGTTGAATACGAGCAGTACTTC.

The chain recombines TRBV2 with TRBJ2-3; TRBD1 might be the D (5 bases). The CDR3 is 12 amino acids. Germline CDR1 SNHLY, CDR2 FYNNEI. V was trimmed by 4 bases and J by 4 bases, leaving 6 bases between them. The DNA of the CDR3 is TGTGCCAGCAGTGGGGGCGCAGATACGCAGTATTTT. As protein: CASSGGADTQYF.

This clone was picked up a small number of times. The chain has TRBV27 and TRBJ1-2; the match to TRBD1 covers 8 bases. Germline CDR1 and CDR2: MNHEY and SMNVEV (reference sequence). The CDR3 has 15 amino acids. Trimming took 5 bases from V and 7 from J; bases not matched to a gene: 12. CDR3 in DNA: TGTGCCAGCAGTCCCGGGACTCAGGGGGCTCTTGGCTACACCTTC. Amino acids: CASSPGTQGALGYTF.

The chain carries TRBV18 and TRBJ1-5, with 8 bases identical to TRBD1. V shed 6 bases and J 4 bases; nucleotides not matched to a gene: 5. The CDR3 has 14 amino acids. Germline assignment: CDR1 KGHSH and CDR2 LQKENI. CDR3: CASSRTGGNQPQHF. In nucleotides, the CDR3 is TGTGCCAGCTCTCGTACAGGGGGGAATCAGCCCCAGCATTTT.

The chain uses TRBV28 and TRBJ1-4; 7 positions agree with TRBD1. Germline V gene lookup returns CDR1 MDHEN and CDR2 SYDVKM. V shed 3 bases and J 5 bases; nucleotides not matched to a gene: 9. The CDR3 has 16 amino acids. DNA of the CDR3: TGTGCCAGCAGTTTTCGGAGGGGGCGAAGAAATGAAAAACTGTTTTTT. This gives the protein CASSFRRGRRNEKLFF.

The CDR3 nucleotides read TGTGCCAGCAGTGACGTGTCCACAGATACGCAGTATTTT. Residues: CASSDVSTDTQYF. V gene TRBV2 combines with J gene TRBJ2-3, with no clear D. The length of the CDR3 is 13 residues. Germline-derived CDR1 and CDR2 are SNHLY and FYNNEI. V lost 3 bases and J 2 bases, leaving 6 bases between the germline ends.